Detailed here is one T cell receptor beta chain. Sequenced by immunoSEQ multiplex PCR; TCRdb stores in-frame clones only, minus some. This sample has about 14,000 clones, with about 83% found just once. This record belongs to a study of blood T cell repertoires in COVID-19. On the study more broadly: Material from acute and convalescent COVID-19 was sourced from the United States, Italy and Spain. PBMCs, B-cell-depleted T cells, or T cells were the source of the cDNA or gDNA that made up the material.

The CDR3 is made up of 16 amino acids. The V segment lost 4 bases and the J segment 4 bases; nucleotides outside the gene matches: 5. Germline V gene lookup returns CDR1 SGHRS and CDR2 YFSETQ. The sequencing input was peripheral blood. The J gene is TRBJ2-5, the V gene TRBV5-1; 15 bases are shared with TRBD2. This sequence originates from a human donor with active COVID-19. The donor label of this sample is uncertain. Here the CDR3 DNA reads TGCGCCAGCAGCATTCGGACTAGCGGGGGGGGAGAGACCCAGTACTTC. It yields the protein CASSIRTSGGGETQYF.